This passage covers 21 T cell receptor beta chains from one sample sequenced in a study of cytomegalovirus exposure and HLA in healthy donors. In the PCR, 60 Vbeta and 13 Jbeta primers were used. Measured with immunoSEQ multiplex PCR; TCRdb has only the in-frame clones, and not every one. This table has fewer than 85,000 clones, 78% appearing once. Input material: PBMCs. The receptors shown here come from a man between 18 and 35 years old in good health and CMV-seropositive.

The chain couples TRBV28 to TRBJ2-7, with 7 bases identical to TRBD2. The CDR3 contains 14 residues. Germline lookup yields CDR1 MDHEN and CDR2 SYDVKM. CDR3 in DNA: TGTGCAACCAAGTTACCTAGGGAGGGGTACGAGCAGTACTTC. It translates to CATKLPREGYEQYF.

The CDR3 spells CASSPGLAGDELETQYF. CDR3 in DNA: TGTGCCAGCAGCCCGGGACTAGCGGGAGATGAGTTAGAGACCCAGTACTTC. The chain combines TRBV28 with TRBJ2-5, with 14 nucleotides matching TRBD2. Trimming at V came to 6 bases and at J to 4 bases, leaving 10 bases not matched to a gene. The CDR3 runs to 17 residues. Per germline, CDR1 MDHEN and CDR2 SYDVKM.

V is TRBV7-9 and J is TRBJ2-7; 10 bases fit TRBD2. This CDR3 contains 15 residues. V was clipped by 5 bases and J by 4 bases; unmatched bases: 8. Germline CDR1 reads SEHNR; CDR2 reads FQNEAQ (reference sequence). CDR3 residues: CASSRSGRTSYEQYF. In nucleotides, the CDR3 is TGTGCCAGCAGCCGTAGCGGGAGGACATCTTACGAGCAGTACTTC.

The V gene is TRBV4-2, the J gene TRBJ2-1, with a tentative D call TRBD1 (6 bases). Germline CDR1 is LGHNA and CDR2 is YNFKEQ. Trimming took off 3 bases at V and 14 bases at J, with 17 bases between the two ends. The CDR3 has 13 residues. Here the CDR3 DNA reads TGTGCCAGCAGCCAGATCGAATACAGGGAAAAGTTCTTC. Protein product: CASSQIEYREKFF.

The V gene is TRBV5-1, the J gene TRBJ1-4; 7 nucleotides line up with TRBD1. The trim removed 0 bases at V and 4 bases at J, leaving 3 bases unmatched. The CDR3 is made up of 15 amino acids. CDR1 SGHRS and CDR2 YFSETQ come from the germline V gene. The CDR3 reads CASSLGGTVNEKLFF. The CDR3 coding sequence is TGCGCCAGCAGCTTGGGCGGGACAGTTAATGAAAAACTGTTTTTT.

DNA for the CDR3: TGTGCCAGCAGCACTCGGCAGGGGCTTGTTGAGACCCAGTACTTC. Protein product: CASSTRQGLVETQYF. V usage is TRBV7-2 and J usage is TRBJ2-5, with D maybe TRBD1 (6 bases). V lost 5 bases and J lost 5, with 18 bases in between. There are 15 residues in the CDR3. Germline V gene sequence: CDR1 SGHTA, CDR2 FQGNSA.

The chain joins TRBV29-1 to TRBJ2-1; no definite D call. The CDR3 contains 14 residues. Germline V gene lookup returns CDR1 SQVTM and CDR2 ANQGSEA. Deletions cut 3 bases from V and 8 bases from J, with 17 bases between. The CDR3 here is CSVDFEPNGYEQFF. The DNA for the CDR3 is TGCAGCGTTGACTTTGAGCCTAATGGTTATGAGCAGTTCTTC.

The V and J genes are TRBV9 and TRBJ1-1; 7 nucleotides align to TRBD1. Per germline, CDR1 SGDLS and CDR2 YYNGEE. The CDR3 covers 14 residues. The V segment lost 4 bases and the J segment 1 base; nucleotides outside the gene matches: 4. CDR3 loop: CASSSNRGNTEAFF. The DNA for the CDR3 is TGTGCCAGCAGCTCTAACAGGGGGAACACTGAAGCTTTCTTT. The variable domain in full, completed from reference TRBV9 and TRBJ1-1, reads DSGVTQTPKHLITATGQRVTLRCSPRSGDLSVYWYQQSLDQGLQFLIQYYNGEERAKGNILERFSAQQFPDLHSELNLSSLELGDSALYFCASSSNRGNTEAFFGQGTRLTVV.

The chain combines TRBV7-8 with TRBJ1-2; no firm D call. V lost 1 base to trimming and J lost 8 bases, with 20 bases between them. The CDR3 is 16 amino acids. Germline V gene lookup returns CDR1 SGHVS and CDR2 FQNEAQ. CDR3 sequence: CASSLESVEGRGGYTF. Written as DNA, the CDR3 is TGTGCCAGCAGCTTAGAGAGTGTTGAAGGGAGAGGGGGCTACACCTTC.

Comments on this clone: In the same sample, other DNA sequences code for this CDR3. V and J are TRBV5-1 and TRBJ2-7; tentative D call: TRBD1 (5 bases). The CDR3 runs 13 residues. Trimming stripped 5 bases from V and 3 bases from J, with 12 bases between. Germline assignment: CDR1 SGHRS and CDR2 YFSETQ. The DNA for the CDR3 is TGCGCCAGCAGTCCCACAGGCTTCTACGAGCAGTACTTC. It translates to CASSPTGFYEQYF.

The chain carries TRBV29-1 and TRBJ1-1; D might be TRBD1 (5 bases). V lost 4 bases to trimming and J lost 0 bases, with 15 bases between them. This CDR3 contains 15 residues. Germline CDR1 reads SQVTM; CDR2 reads ANQGSEA. The CDR3 bases are TGCAGCGTTGCCTACGGGTGGGGCATGAACACTGAAGCTTTCTTT. Protein product: CSVAYGWGMNTEAFF.

The chain recombines TRBV29-1 with TRBJ2-5; TRBD2 is a possible D gene (6 bases). Germline assignment: CDR1 SQVTM and CDR2 ANQGSEA. The length of the CDR3 is 11 residues. Between the trimmed V and J ends, which lost 7 bases and 6 bases, there was a span of 12 bases. CDR3 coding DNA: TGCAGCGGAGGAGGGAAACAGACCCAGTACTTC. It encodes CSGGGKQTQYF.

The chain is built from TRBV6-4 and TRBJ2-2; D remains ambiguous. This CDR3 spans 13 amino acids. Germline CDR1 MRHNA, CDR2 SNTAGT. V lost 6 bases and J 7 bases, leaving 12 bases between the germline ends. CDR3 sequence reads: CASREDRVGELFF. The CDR3 nucleotides are TGTGCCAGCAGAGAAGACCGGGTCGGGGAGCTGTTTTTT.

The J gene is TRBJ2-1, the V gene TRBV7-6, with 10 bases aligning to TRBD1. With V trimmed by 2 bases and J by 5 bases, 12 bases remained unmatched. Germline V CDR1 and CDR2: SGHVS, FNYEAQ. The CDR3 is 18 residues long. CDR3 region: CASSLRIRTGQGHNEQFF. CDR3 DNA: TGTGCCAGCAGCTTACGGATCCGCACGGGACAGGGGCACAATGAGCAGTTCTTC. The full variable domain, in which reference TRBV7-6 and TRBJ2-1 provide the parts outside the CDR3, is GAGVSQSPRYKVTKRGQDVALRCDPISGHVSLYWYRQALGQGPEFLTYFNYEAQQDKSGLPNDRFSAERPEGSISTLTIQRTEQRDSAMYRCASSLRIRTGQGHNEQFFGPGTRLTVL.

This clone occurred a few times. The CDR3 nucleotides read TGTGCCAGCAGCCCCTTTGCAGGGGCGGATAGCAATCAGCCCCAGCATTTT. Translated, it gives CASSPFAGADSNQPQHF. The V gene is TRBV7-8, the J gene TRBJ1-5; D possibly corresponds to TRBD1 (6 bases). CDR1 is SGHVS, CDR2 FQNEAQ, per germline. V was trimmed by 5 bases and J by 0 bases, leaving 17 bases between them. The CDR3 is 17 amino acids.

The chain has TRBV7-2 and TRBJ1-1, with a weak D call TRBD1 (6 bases). This CDR3 contains 13 residues. CDR1 is SGHTA, CDR2 FQGNSA, per germline. Trimming removed 1 base from V and 8 bases from J, with 11 bases in between. The DNA of the CDR3 is TGTGCCAGCAGCTTAGTAACGGGGACAGAAGCTTTCTTT. Protein product: CASSLVTGTEAFF.

The chain uses TRBV7-9 and TRBJ1-5, with TRBD1 matching over 8 bases. The CDR3 covers 14 residues. The V and J ends lost 4 bases and 6 bases, in that order; junction bases with no gene match: 5. Germline V gene data show CDR1 as SEHNR and CDR2 as FQNEAQ (reference sequence). CDR3 region: CASSSSGGPQPQHF. In DNA, the CDR3 is TGTGCCAGCAGCTCCTCAGGGGGCCCTCAGCCCCAGCATTTT.

The chain employs TRBV11-2 and TRBJ2-1; 8 nucleotides align to TRBD2. V shed 4 bases, J shed 5 bases, and the junction held 7 bases outside the gene matches. Germline CDR1 and CDR2: SGHAT and FQNNGV. The CDR3 has 15 amino acids. This chain's CDR3 is CASSSVAGKNNEQFF. In nucleotides, the CDR3 is TGTGCCAGCAGCTCCGTAGCGGGAAAGAACAATGAGCAGTTCTTC.

CDR3 sequence: CASRTGGDGNTGELFF. DNA of the CDR3: TGTGCCAGCAGAACAGGGGGCGATGGGAACACCGGGGAGCTGTTTTTT. This chain connects TRBV2 to TRBJ2-2; 9 positions agree with TRBD1. V was pared by 6 bases and J by 1 base, with 6 bases of the junction left unmatched. The CDR3 totals 16 residues. The germline V gene encodes CDR1 SNHLY and CDR2 FYNNEI.

This clone occurred a few times. The chain joins TRBV29-1 to TRBJ1-3; 7 bases agree with TRBD1. The CDR3 length is 14 residues. V lost 4 bases, J lost 2 bases, and 5 bases stayed unmatched. Per germline, CDR1 SQVTM and CDR2 ANQGSEA. CDR3 bases: TGCAGCGTTGTCTTTACAGGGGCTGGAAACACCATATATTTT. Its protein product is CSVVFTGAGNTIYF. The full variable domain, in which reference TRBV29-1 and TRBJ1-3 provide the parts outside the CDR3, is SAVISQKPSRDICQRGTSLTIQCQVDSQVTMMFWYRQQPGQSLTLIATANQGSEATYESGFVIDKFPISRPNLTFSTLTVSNMSPEDSSIYLCSVVFTGAGNTIYFGEGSWLTVV.

The V call is TRBV4-1, the J call TRBJ2-7, with 9 bases matching TRBD1. Germline lookup yields CDR1 MGHRA and CDR2 YSYEKL. J gave up 3 bases and V 3 bases, and 12 bases lay outside the gene matches. CDR3 size: 17 residues. The CDR3 reads CASSHLPGQGLGYEQYF. In DNA, the CDR3 is TGCGCCAGCAGCCATCTTCCGGGACAGGGTTTGGGCTACGAGCAGTACTTC.